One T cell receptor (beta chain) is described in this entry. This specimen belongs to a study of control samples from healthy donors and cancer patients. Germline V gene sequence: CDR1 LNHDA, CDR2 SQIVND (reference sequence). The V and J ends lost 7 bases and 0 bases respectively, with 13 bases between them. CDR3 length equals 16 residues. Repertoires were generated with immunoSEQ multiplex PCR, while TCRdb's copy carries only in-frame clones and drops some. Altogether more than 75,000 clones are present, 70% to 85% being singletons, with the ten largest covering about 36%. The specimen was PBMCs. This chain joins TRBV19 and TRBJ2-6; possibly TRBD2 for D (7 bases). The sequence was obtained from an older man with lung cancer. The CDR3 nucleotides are TGTGCCAGTACGGGGGGCTTGGGCTCTGGGGCCAACGTCCTGACTTTC. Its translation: CASTGGLGSGANVLTF.